The T cell receptor (beta chain) under discussion was sequenced for a study of blood T cell repertoires in COVID-19. Looking at the study overall: COVID-19 samples from acute and convalescent phases originated in the United States, Italy and Spain.

As processed by the authors: Nucleated cell counts were estimated from reference gene primer amplification. The protocol was immunoSEQ multiplex PCR, while the TCRdb copy is restricted to in-frame clones and leaves out a portion. The V and J calls and the clone size are those of that table, but D and trimming were determined from the DNA. Among tens of thousands of clones, approximately 86% were seen once, and the ten largest hold under 8%. The length of the CDR3 is 12 residues. The J segment lost 6 bases and the V segment lost 5 bases, leaving 3 bases of the junction unmatched. The germline V gene encodes CDR1 SEHNR and CDR2 FQNEAQ (reference sequence).

The sample comprised peripheral blood. The V and J genes are TRBV7-9 and TRBJ1-1; 7 bases agree with TRBD1. This sequence was found in a human donor with active COVID-19. The donor label of this sample is uncertain. The DNA of the CDR3 is TGTGCCAGCAGCGACAGGGCCCCTGAAGCTTTCTTT. Its protein is CASSDRAPEAFF.